The T cell receptor (beta chain) under discussion was sequenced for a study of Ad26.COV2.S vaccination and SARS-CoV-2 variants. Findings of the study overall: The study found similar non-spike TCR breadth in vaccine and placebo recipients. Greater spike-specific TCR breadth was seen in vaccine recipients than in placebo recipients. Substantial breadth was reported for post-vaccination spike-specific CD8+ and CD4+ T cells.

The data were produced by immunoSEQ multiplex PCR, yet TCRdb's version contains in-frame clones alone and is incomplete. The top ten clones hold around 3.5% of a sample with hundreds of thousands of clones, roughly 86% of them seen once. The treatment here: around 19 received Ad26.COV2.S at low or high dose, single or two shots; roughly five received placebo; per-sample allocation not given. All samples were drawn on day 63, counting from the first vaccine or placebo injection. A note on this clone: The antigen is undetermined.

The CDR3 consists of 17 residues. This chain links TRBV21-1 with TRBJ1-2; the table's D call, TRBD1, was not checked against the DNA. TRBV21-1 is classified as a pseudogene. Sequencing was performed on peripheral blood, taken in a trial of Ad26.COV2.S vaccine versus placebo. The origin of this receptor is a person aged 18 to 59 who received the Ad26.COV2.S COVID-19 vaccine or a placebo. CDR3 amino acids: CASSPTGGIGLGYGYTF. CDR3 in DNA: TGTGCCAGCAGCCCGACAGGGGGGATCGGGTTGGGCTATGGCTACACCTTC.